A single sample is the source of the 6 T cell receptor beta chains below, sequenced in a study of cytomegalovirus exposure and HLA in healthy donors. Produced via immunoSEQ multiplex PCR; TCRdb's table is partial and in-frame only. The data contain under 250,000 clones, 80% to 90% of them singletons. The sequencing sample was made of PBMCs. These receptors originate from a woman aged 25-40 years in good health and CMV-seronegative.

The chain has TRBV30 and TRBJ2-5; 7 nucleotides align to TRBD2. Unmatched junction bases numbered 2, after V lost 0 bases and J lost 1 base. The CDR3 has 14 residues. Looked up from germline, CDR1 is GTSNPN and CDR2 is SVGIG (reference sequence). CDR3 sequence: CAWSVGGSQETQYF. CDR3 sequence (DNA): TGTGCCTGGAGTGTAGGCGGGAGCCAAGAGACCCAGTACTTC.

The rearrangement uses TRBV2 and TRBJ1-1; 8 positions agree with TRBD1. Germline V gene data show CDR1 as SNHLY and CDR2 as FYNNEI. This CDR3 contains 14 residues. After removal of 6 bases from V and 1 base from J, the junction contained 4 bases not matched to a gene. CDR3 sequence (DNA): TGTGCCAGCAGAGGACAGGGAAGGAACACTGAAGCTTTCTTT. It translates to CASRGQGRNTEAFF.

The genes are TRBV29-1 and TRBJ2-5, with a tentative D call TRBD1 (5 bases). The CDR3 sequence is 12 residues long. Trimming took off 3 bases at V and 2 bases at J, with 7 bases between the two ends. Germline loops: CDR1 SQVTM, CDR2 ANQGSEA. This CDR3 reads CSVDRQQETQYF. CDR3 nucleotides: TGCAGCGTTGACAGACAGCAAGAGACCCAGTACTTC.

The chain couples TRBV27 to TRBJ1-1; 8 bases map to TRBD1. The germline CDR1 and CDR2 sequences are MNHEY and SMNVEV (reference sequence). This CDR3 is 15 amino acids long. The trim removed 3 bases at V and 2 bases at J, leaving 5 bases unmatched. The CDR3 spells CASSFQGARNTEAFF. As DNA, the CDR3 is TGTGCCAGCAGTTTTCAGGGGGCGAGAAACACTGAAGCTTTCTTT.

The J gene is TRBJ2-3, the V gene TRBV10-3, with a weak D call TRBD2 (5 bases). V was trimmed by 0 bases and J by 8 bases, leaving 21 bases between them. Germline V gives CDR1 ENHRY, CDR2 SYGVKD. The CDR3 consists of 17 residues. The CDR3 nucleotides read TGTGCCATCAGTGAGTCGATATCCAGCGGAATGCCCGGTACGCAGTATTTT. Translated, it gives CAISESISSGMPGTQYF.

This rearrangement joins TRBV30 to TRBJ1-5; D remains unclear. This CDR3 is 13 amino acids long. Trimming stripped 0 bases from V and 7 bases from J, with 10 bases between. Germline CDR1 and CDR2: GTSNPN and SVGIG (reference sequence). The CDR3 reads CAWSVQEEQPQHF. The CDR3 coding sequence is TGTGCCTGGAGTGTACAAGAAGAACAGCCCCAGCATTTT. The full variable domain, with the rest looked up from reference TRBV30 and TRBJ1-5, is SQTIHQWPATLVQPVGSPLSLECTVEGTSNPNLYWYRQAAGRGLQLLFYSVGIGQISSEVPQNLSASRPQDRQFILSSKKLLLSDSGFYLCAWSVQEEQPQHFGDGTRLSIL.